A selection of T cell receptor beta chains follows, all from one sample in a study of T-cell reconstitution after alpha-beta-depleted transplantation in children. TCRdb reanalysed the PCR reads using MiXCR and keeps one entry per CDR3 protein. Of approximately 350,000 distinct CDR3 sequences listed, 13% are singletons. Sequencing used PBMCs, obtained from the stem cell graft. The receptors come from a human donor who donated a stem cell graft to a child with Fanconi anemia. CDR3s include the opening cysteine and the closing phenylalanine or tryptophan. D genes are given only for firm matches. Clone sizes are given selectively: once, few, many, or a class where the clone is expanded.

v_call,clone_size,d_call,cdr3_length,j_call,cdr3_aa,cdr3_nt
TRBV20-1,-,TRBD2,18,TRBJ2-1,CSAALGAGGALSYNEQFF,TGCAGTGCCGCCCTCGGGGCGGGGGGGGCCCTCTCCTACAATGAGCAGTTCTTC
TRBV29-1,-,-,14,TRBJ2-7,CSVVGTPSSYEQYF,TGCAGCGTTGTCGGGACTCCTTCGTCCTACGAGCAGTACTTC
TRBV11-2,-,TRBD2,15,TRBJ2-3,CASSFIRGVTDTQYF,TGTGCCAGCAGCTTTATCCGGGGGGTTACAGATACGCAGTATTTT
TRBV7-6,-,TRBD1,17,TRBJ2-2,CASSSTPGTGATGELFF,TGTGCCAGCAGCTCAACCCCAGGCACAGGGGCCACCGGGGAGCTGTTTTTT
TRBV27,few,TRBD1,15,TRBJ2-3,CASSILGQVPDTQYF,TGTGCCAGCAGTATACTTGGACAGGTCCCAGATACGCAGTATTTT
TRBV6-1,many,-,13,TRBJ1-1,CASSPDRWIEAFF,TGTGCCAGCAGTCCAGACCGCTGGATTGAAGCTTTCTTT
TRBV12-3/TRBV12-4,many,-,15,TRBJ1-5,CASSLGRRSNQPQHF,TGTGCCAGCAGTTTAGGGCGACGGAGCAATCAGCCCCAGCATTTT
TRBV11-3,-,-,17,TRBJ2-1,CASSSGVRSLGVNEQFF,TGTGCCAGCAGCTCAGGGGTTCGGAGTTTAGGTGTCAATGAGCAGTTCTTC
TRBV18,many,TRBD2,18,TRBJ2-1,CASSPRLAGGSSYNEQFF,TGTGCCAGCTCACCGAGGCTAGCGGGGGGGAGCTCCTACAATGAGCAGTTCTTC
TRBV6-2/TRBV6-3,-,-,12,TRBJ2-1,CASSLPLREQFF,TGTGCCAGCAGTTTACCCCTGCGGGAGCAGTTCTTC
TRBV30,few,TRBD2,13,TRBJ2-1,CAWITRGDNEQFF,TGTGCCTGGATAACGCGGGGGGACAATGAGCAGTTCTTC
TRBV27,few,-,15,TRBJ2-3,CASSPLEMGTDTQYF,TGTGCCAGCAGTCCTTTGGAGATGGGCACAGATACGCAGTATTTT
TRBV6-2/TRBV6-3,many,-,11,TRBJ2-2,CASSHEGELFF,TGTGCCAGCAGCCATGAGGGGGAGCTGTTTTTT
TRBV7-2,many,-,13,TRBJ1-1,CASSGGGNTEAFF,TGTGCCAGCAGCGGGGGGGGGAACACTGAAGCTTTCTTT
TRBV27,many,-,13,TRBJ2-1,CASREDSYNEQFF,TGTGCCAGCAGGGAAGACTCCTACAATGAGCAGTTCTTC
TRBV19,few,-,14,TRBJ2-5,CASRGGPPQETQYF,TGTGCCAGTAGGGGCGGTCCCCCCCAAGAGACCCAGTACTTC
TRBV6-5,-,TRBD1,17,TRBJ1-5,CASSYTAAGGSNQPQHF,TGTGCCAGCAGTTACACAGCAGCAGGGGGAAGCAATCAGCCCCAGCATTTT
TRBV5-1,few,-,14,TRBJ1-4,CASSVDSRNEKLFF,TGCGCCAGCAGCGTGGACAGTCGCAATGAAAAACTGTTTTTT
TRBV12-3/TRBV12-4,many,-,12,TRBJ1-5,CASSFSDQPQHF,TGTGCCAGCAGTTTTTCCGATCAGCCCCAGCATTTT
TRBV2,few,-,13,TRBJ1-5,CASTGQEDQPQHF,TGTGCCAGCACGGGGCAGGAGGATCAGCCCCAGCATTTT
TRBV6-1,many,TRBD1,15,TRBJ2-1,CASSTGGQAVNEQFF,TGTGCCAGCAGCACTGGGGGACAGGCCGTCAATGAGCAGTTCTTC
TRBV12-3/TRBV12-4,many,-,13,TRBJ2-1,CASSKGVGVEQFF,TGTGCCAGCAGTAAAGGAGTAGGGGTTGAGCAGTTCTTC
TRBV29-1,-,-,15,TRBJ2-2,CSVELGSRPTGELFF,TGCAGCGTTGAGTTAGGCTCGAGGCCCACCGGGGAGCTGTTTTTT
TRBV5-1,few,TRBD1,16,TRBJ2-7,CASSLGPGQGATEQYF,TGCGCCAGCAGCTTGGGTCCGGGACAGGGGGCGACCGAGCAGTACTTC